Reported below is one TCR beta chain. Its antigen is not identified. The germline CDR1 and CDR2 sequences are KGHSH and LQKENI. The CDR3 is 14 residues long. Between the trimmed V and J ends, which lost 2 bases and 4 bases, there was a span of 11 bases. This specimen comes from a study of cytomegalovirus exposure and HLA in healthy donors. Study findings and constraints: Cytomegalovirus association was assigned to under 200 TCR beta chains. A classifier reportedly called cytomegalovirus status with high sensitivity and specificity. In vitro work confirmed that a few CMV-associated chains recognize CMV antigens.

The PCR made use of 60 Vbeta and 13 Jbeta primers. This table comes from immunoSEQ multiplex PCR, and its TCRdb copy is limited to in-frame clones, with some not included. This listing includes 95,000 to 150,000 clones. The rearrangement uses TRBV18 and TRBJ1-2; D perhaps matches TRBD1 (6 bases). Sequences were obtained from PBMCs. The receptor's source is a man aged 25-45 years in good health and CMV-seronegative. The CDR3 coding sequence is TGTGCCAGCTCACCAGAGAAAGGGGGCTATGGCTACACCTTC. It translates to CASSPEKGGYGYTF. Drawing the rest from reference TRBV18 and TRBJ1-2, the complete variable domain is NAGVMQNPRHLVRRRGQEARLRCSPMKGHSHVYWYRQLPEEGLKFMVYLQKENIIDESGMPKERFSAEFPKEGPSILRIQQVVRGDSAAYFCASSPEKGGYGYTFGSGTRLTVV.